There are many counts of the clone carrying this T cell receptor (beta chain). Antigen specificity is unknown. This specimen includes other DNA sequences encoding the same CDR3. The source of the sample is a study of beta chain features in type 1 diabetes. Findings of the study overall: In every one of the four CD4+ subsets, TCRB CDR3s were moderately but significantly shorter in Type 1 diabetes patients. Shorter templates may be favored by PCR, equally so in patients and controls. More deletions and fewer insertions at VDJ junctions were seen in type 1 diabetes patients.

Sorted populations were all over 95% pure. The authors reverse transcribed all of the isolated RNA, so sequencing captured expressed TCRB transcripts. Using immunoSEQ multiplex PCR, the repertoire was profiled, and TCRdb retains in-frame clones only, with some absent. The data contain 250,000 to 350,000 clones, 13% to 15% of them singletons. The CDR3 consists of 13 residues. Germline V lookup: CDR1 KGHSH, CDR2 LQKENI. The V end was cut by 3 bases, the J end by 1 base, with 6 bases between. The V gene is TRBV18, the J gene TRBJ1-1; D is unclear. This receptor was obtained from a man between 25 and 39 years old with type 1 diabetes. Sequencing input: naive CD4+ T cells from blood. For the CDR3, the DNA is TGTGCCAGCTCACCGGCTGGGAACACTGAAGCTTTCTTT. The encoded protein is CASSPAGNTEAFF.